Sequencing of this T cell receptor beta chain was carried out in a study of vaccination and CD4 T cells after COVID-19. The overall study: Nasal swab PCR identified SARS-CoV-2 in the convalescent patients, of whom several were mild and one severe.

Sequenced with the Oncomine TCR Beta short-read assay was DNA taken from cultured CD4+ T cells. CD4+ T cells were cultured, and genomic DNA was extracted from them. TCRdb redid the calling of the PCR reads with MiXCR, one entry per CDR3 protein. The sample holds about 7,100 distinct CDR3 sequences, 73% seen once. Trimming pared 5 bases from V and 5 bases from J, leaving 13 bases between. The CDR3 length is 14 residues. Germline-derived CDR1 and CDR2 are MNHEY and SMNVEV (reference sequence). Treatment: approximately nine-day PBMC culture with coronavirus spike peptide pools or control peptides (ViraFEST assay). With peptide pools, ViraFEST first expanded antigen-specific T cells and afterwards sequenced their TCRs. With regard to this clonotype: No antigen is known for it.

This clonotype was obtained from a human donor who had recovered from COVID-19. J is TRBJ1-5 and V is TRBV27; D remains unclear. The sample was CD4+ T cells from blood, cultured in vitro. The chain's CDR3 is CASSLLAGDQPQHF. The DNA of the CDR3 is TGTGCCAGCAGTCTTTTGGCAGGAGATCAGCCCCAGCATTTT.